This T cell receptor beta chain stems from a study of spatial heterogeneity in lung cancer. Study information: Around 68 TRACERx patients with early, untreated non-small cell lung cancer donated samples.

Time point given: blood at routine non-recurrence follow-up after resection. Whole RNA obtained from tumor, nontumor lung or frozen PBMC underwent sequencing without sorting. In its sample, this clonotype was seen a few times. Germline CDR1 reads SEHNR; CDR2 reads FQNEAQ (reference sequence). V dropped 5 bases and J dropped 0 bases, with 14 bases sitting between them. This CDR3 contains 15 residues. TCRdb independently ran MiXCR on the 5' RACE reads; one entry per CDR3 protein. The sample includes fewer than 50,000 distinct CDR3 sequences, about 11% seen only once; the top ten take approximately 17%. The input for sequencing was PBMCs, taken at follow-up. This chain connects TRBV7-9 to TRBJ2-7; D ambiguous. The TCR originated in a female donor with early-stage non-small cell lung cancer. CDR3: CASSPWVSSSYEQYF. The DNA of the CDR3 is TGTGCCAGCAGCCCTTGGGTGTCCAGCTCCTACGAGCAGTACTTC.